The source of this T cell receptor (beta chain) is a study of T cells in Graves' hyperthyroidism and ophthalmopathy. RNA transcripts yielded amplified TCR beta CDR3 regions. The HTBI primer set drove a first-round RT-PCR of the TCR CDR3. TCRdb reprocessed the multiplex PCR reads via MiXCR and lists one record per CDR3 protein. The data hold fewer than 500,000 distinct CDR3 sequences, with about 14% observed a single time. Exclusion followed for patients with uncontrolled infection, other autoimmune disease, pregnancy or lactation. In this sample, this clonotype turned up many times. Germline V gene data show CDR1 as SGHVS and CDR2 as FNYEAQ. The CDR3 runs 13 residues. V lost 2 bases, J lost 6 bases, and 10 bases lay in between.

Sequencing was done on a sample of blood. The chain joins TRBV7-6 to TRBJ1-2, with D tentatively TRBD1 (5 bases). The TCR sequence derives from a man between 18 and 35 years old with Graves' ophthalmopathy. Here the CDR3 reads CASSLMAGNGYTF. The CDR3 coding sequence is TGTGCCAGCAGCTTAATGGCAGGGAATGGCTACACCTTC.